The 30 T cell receptor beta chains given below trace back to one sample, sequenced in a study of T cell changes during pregnancy in multiple sclerosis (dated by TCRdb to about 2019). Receptor libraries were prepared by the immunoSEQ multiplex PCR assay. Imported from immuneACCESS, the table was reduced by TCRdb to in-frame sequences with V and J called. These copies leave out some clones; in studies compared against another copy, an unresolved V gene accounts for under half, and the cause of the remainder is not known. The sample yields 75,000 to 100,000 clones; 91% were counted once. The top ten clones comprise 1.5% to 2% of the sample. The source material was peripheral blood, sampled after pregnancy. These receptors came from a female donor in good health, enrolled as a control in a pregnancy study.

V usage is TRBV7-9 and J usage is TRBJ1-4; no definite D call. The CDR3 sequence is 12 residues long. V lost 4 bases to trimming and J lost 8 bases, with 8 bases between them. Per the germline V gene, CDR1 is SEHNR and CDR2 is FQNEAQ (reference sequence). Here the CDR3 reads CASSSREEKLFF. The DNA of the CDR3 is TGTGCCAGCAGCTCTAGGGAGGAAAAACTGTTTTTT.

The CDR3 sequence is CASSFSGYNEQFF. Here the CDR3 DNA reads TGTGCCAGCAGCTTCAGCGGTTACAATGAGCAGTTCTTC. This chain connects TRBV7-2 to TRBJ2-1, with D possibly TRBD2 on 5 matching bases. Trimming took off 3 bases at V and 4 bases at J, with 7 bases between the two ends. This CDR3 spans 13 amino acids. CDR1 SGHTA and CDR2 FQGNSA come from the germline V gene.

This clone has a single count. V is TRBV2 and J is TRBJ2-7, with a possible D match to TRBD1 (7 bases). Germline V gives CDR1 SNHLY, CDR2 FYNNEI. The V and J ends lost 11 bases and 0 bases respectively, with 11 bases between them. The CDR3 is made up of 12 amino acids. The CDR3 DNA reads as TGTGCCGGCGGGACAGCCTCCTACGAGCAGTACTTC. Its translation is CAGGTASYEQYF.

This chain joins TRBV5-6 and TRBJ1-2; possibly TRBD1 for D (6 bases). The CDR3 consists of 14 residues. Germline lookup yields CDR1 SGHDT and CDR2 YYEEEE. V was trimmed by 0 bases and J by 2 bases, leaving 8 bases between them. Here the CDR3 reads CASSLVQGNYGYTF. In DNA form, the CDR3 reads TGTGCCAGCAGCTTGGTACAGGGAAACTATGGCTACACCTTC.

In its sample, this clone was seen once. This sequence joins TRBV9 and TRBJ1-2; D gene ambiguous. V lost 4 bases and J lost 8, with 18 bases in between. The CDR3 has 14 residues. Per germline, CDR1 SGDLS and CDR2 YYNGEE. CDR3 bases: TGTGCCAGCAGCACTCTGCCGGGATCGGGCGGCTACACCTTC. It yields the protein CASSTLPGSGGYTF.

DNA for the CDR3: TGTGCCAGCAGCCACATAGCGGGGGCAGAGCGGGGGGGCGGGGGTGAGCAGTTCTTC. This gives the protein CASSHIAGAERGGGGEQFF. The chain combines TRBV7-6 with TRBJ2-1, with TRBD2 matching 10 bases. Germline CDR1 is SGHVS and CDR2 is FNYEAQ. This CDR3 is 19 amino acids long. V lost 5 bases, J lost 9 bases, and 22 bases stayed unmatched.

The CDR3 sequence: CAWIETGRKDYGYTF. The CDR3, as DNA: TGTGCCTGGATCGAAACAGGGCGAAAGGACTATGGCTACACCTTC. The chain couples TRBV30 to TRBJ1-2; a weak D match, TRBD1 (6 bases). This CDR3 region has 15 residues. Between the trimmed V and J ends, which lost 4 bases and 3 bases, there was a span of 18 bases. Per the germline V gene, CDR1 is GTSNPN and CDR2 is SVGIG (reference sequence).

CDR3 coding DNA: TGTGCCAGTAGTTCAACAGGGCGCAATCAGCCCCAGCATTTT. This gives the protein CASSSTGRNQPQHF. The rearrangement uses TRBV19 and TRBJ1-5; tentative D call: TRBD1 (6 bases). Trimming removed 5 bases at V and 2 bases at J, with 10 bases between. Per the germline V gene, CDR1 is LNHDA and CDR2 is SQIVND (reference sequence). This CDR3 contains 14 residues.

The chain has TRBV7-6 and TRBJ2-5; D is perhaps TRBD2 (5 bases). The better agreement between TRBJ2-7 and the DNA end casts doubt on the J call. The germline CDR1 and CDR2 sequences are SGHVS and FNYEAQ. The CDR3 has 14 amino acids. CDR3 sequence: CASSSRPGNYEQYF. The CDR3 DNA reads as TGTGCCAGCAGCTCGCGCCCGGGGAACTACGAGCAGTACTTC.

This chain links TRBV29-1 with TRBJ2-2; 8 positions match TRBD2. The CDR3 totals 15 residues. The germline V gene has CDR1 SQVTM and CDR2 ANQGSEA. The ends lost 4 bases at V and 5 bases at J; junction bases unmatched: 9. The CDR3 protein is CSVVNTGGRTGELFF. The CDR3 bases are TGCAGCGTTGTGAATACGGGGGGGAGGACCGGGGAGCTGTTTTTT.

The rearrangement joins TRBV6-4 to TRBJ1-2; D may be TRBD1 (5 bases). This CDR3 region has 16 residues. The germline CDR1 and CDR2 sequences are MRHNA and SNTAGT. V lost 3 bases, J lost 6 bases, and 20 bases lay in between. In nucleotides, the CDR3 is TGTGCCAGCAGTGAATGGGGGGACTCGCCGGGCGATGGCTACACCTTC. As protein: CASSEWGDSPGDGYTF.

The chain combines TRBV5-1 with TRBJ2-1, with 7 bases aligning to TRBD1. Germline V gene data show CDR1 as SGHRS and CDR2 as YFSETQ. The V gene end was trimmed by 4 bases and the J gene end by 9 bases; junction bases not matched to a gene: 7. This CDR3 comprises 13 residues. CDR3 amino acids: CASSNTGAVEQFF. The CDR3 DNA is TGCGCCAGCAGCAACACAGGGGCGGTTGAGCAGTTCTTC.

DNA for the CDR3: TGTGCCAGCAGCCCCCGCGGAGGGGGGGCTGGAAACACCATATATTTT. It specifies CASSPRGGGAGNTIYF. The V call is TRBV4-2, the J call TRBJ1-3; a possible D gene is TRBD1 (6 bases). The CDR3 is 16 amino acids. Germline V gene data show CDR1 as LGHNA and CDR2 as YNFKEQ. V was cut by 4 bases and J by 2 bases, with 15 bases left in between.

The chain combines TRBV28 with TRBJ2-1, with D perhaps matching TRBD1 (6 bases). Looked up from germline, CDR1 is MDHEN and CDR2 is SYDVKM. CDR3 size: 17 residues. Between the trimmed V and J ends, which lost 6 bases and 4 bases, there was a span of 22 bases. CDR3 loop: CASRTRPRGALYNEQFF. CDR3 sequence (DNA): TGTGCCAGCAGGACTCGACCCAGGGGAGCTCTATACAATGAGCAGTTCTTC.

V usage is TRBV28 and J usage is TRBJ1-2; no reliable D call. The CDR3 runs 15 residues. The germline CDR1 and CDR2 sequences are MDHEN and SYDVKM. V was trimmed by 4 bases and J by 1 base, leaving 13 bases between them. The CDR3 region has the DNA TGTGCCAGCAGTTGGGTAAGAAGCGGTAACTATGGCTACACCTTC. Its translation: CASSWVRSGNYGYTF.

This clone has a handful of counts. The chain uses TRBV28 and TRBJ2-7, with 9 nucleotides matching TRBD1. The trim removed 2 bases at V and 6 bases at J, leaving 5 bases unmatched. Looked up from germline, CDR1 is MDHEN and CDR2 is SYDVKM. This CDR3 has 14 amino acids. The CDR3 is CASSLVGTGSEQYF. The CDR3 region has the DNA TGTGCCAGCAGTTTAGTTGGGACAGGGTCCGAGCAGTACTTC.

The J gene is TRBJ2-1, the V gene TRBV2; D perhaps matches TRBD2 (5 bases). With 1 base removed from V and 10 bases from J, the gap between germline ends came to 11 bases. CDR1 is SNHLY, CDR2 FYNNEI, per germline. The CDR3 extends over 13 amino acids. The CDR3 protein is CASSEDEGWEQFF. Here the CDR3 DNA reads TGTGCCAGCAGTGAAGACGAGGGCTGGGAGCAGTTCTTC.

The genes are TRBV4-3 and TRBJ2-3; TRBD2 matches 11 bases. Germline V gene lookup returns CDR1 LGHNA and CDR2 YSLEER. With 4 bases clipped from V and 4 bases from J, the junction kept 10 bases outside the gene matches. This CDR3 has 17 amino acids. This CDR3 reads CASSPIAGGRGPDTQYF. The CDR3 nucleotides read TGCGCCAGCAGCCCAATAGCGGGGGGGCGAGGGCCAGATACGCAGTATTTT.

This clone was detected once. The CDR3 DNA follows: TGTGCCAGTAGTTCAGGGGACAGGGGCTATAGCAATCAGCCCCAGCATTTT. Translation gives CASSSGDRGYSNQPQHF. This chain links TRBV19 with TRBJ1-5, with 10 bases identical to TRBD1. This CDR3 has 17 residues. From germline, CDR1 is LNHDA and CDR2 SQIVND (reference sequence). Unmatched junction bases numbered 7, after V lost 5 bases and J lost 0 bases. Supplemented by reference TRBV19 and TRBJ1-5, the full variable domain reads DGGITQSPKYLFRKEGQNVTLSCEQNLNHDAMYWYRQDPGQGLRLIYYSQIVNDFQKGDIAEGYSVSREKKESFPLTVTSAQKNPTAFYLCASSSGDRGYSNQPQHFGDGTRLSIL.

The chain couples TRBV4-1 to TRBJ1-1; TRBD1 matches 7 bases. Germline assignment: CDR1 MGHRA and CDR2 YSYEKL. The CDR3 is 16 amino acids. The trim removed 6 bases at V and 1 base at J, leaving 11 bases unmatched. CDR3 sequence: CASSPSPGTANTEAFF. As DNA, the CDR3 is TGCGCCAGCAGTCCTAGCCCCGGGACAGCGAACACTGAAGCTTTCTTT.

This clone was seen a handful of times. The chain employs TRBV11-2 and TRBJ1-1; D perhaps matches TRBD1 (5 bases). Per the germline V gene, CDR1 is SGHAT and CDR2 is FQNNGV. V lost 6 bases and J lost 0, with 11 bases in between. The CDR3 runs 14 residues. CDR3 amino acids: CASSQGWLNTEAFF. CDR3 nucleotides: TGTGCCAGCAGTCAGGGTTGGTTGAACACTGAAGCTTTCTTT. The full variable domain, rest sourced from reference TRBV11-2 and TRBJ1-1, is EAGVAQSPRYKIIEKRQSVAFWCNPISGHATLYWYQQILGQGPKLLIQFQNNGVVDDSQLPKDRFSAERLKGVDSTLKIQPAKLEDSAVYLCASSQGWLNTEAFFGQGTRLTVV.

The chain combines TRBV6-4 with TRBJ1-6; TRBD1 aligns across 7 bases. In germline, CDR1 is MRHNA, CDR2 SNTAGT. The CDR3 consists of 13 residues. The trim removed 5 bases at V and 9 bases at J, leaving 4 bases unmatched. The CDR3 reads CASSRTGRSPLHF. For the CDR3, the DNA is TGTGCCAGCAGTAGGACAGGACGTTCACCCCTCCACTTT.

The chain has TRBV7-2 and TRBJ2-3, with D unresolved. The CDR3 has 14 amino acids. Trimming removed 5 bases from V and 1 base from J, with 10 bases in between. Germline V CDR1 and CDR2: SGHTA, FQGNSA. The CDR3 protein is CASSLLGGTDTQYF. As DNA, the CDR3 is TGTGCCAGCAGCCTTCTAGGCGGCACAGATACGCAGTATTTT.

The rearrangement joins TRBV11-2 to TRBJ1-2; 7 bases line up with TRBD1. V was clipped by 6 bases and J by 2 bases; unmatched bases: 12. CDR3 length: 16 residues. Germline V lookup: CDR1 SGHAT, CDR2 FQNNGV. CDR3 DNA sequence: TGTGCCAGCAGATCCAACAGGGGAGCGTGGAACTATGGCTACACCTTC. Protein sequence: CASRSNRGAWNYGYTF.

The chain recombines TRBV5-5 with TRBJ1-2; tentatively, D is TRBD1 (6 bases). Germline values: CDR1 SGHKS, CDR2 YYEKEE (reference sequence). V was clipped by 7 bases and J by 8 bases, with 15 bases between them. This CDR3 is built from 12 residues. The CDR3 spells CASAQGYVGYTF. The DNA of the CDR3 is TGTGCCAGCGCGCAGGGGTACGTCGGCTACACCTTC.

This clone came up once. The chain has TRBV4-3 and TRBJ1-4; D is uncertain. Trimming shortened V by 0 bases and J by 7 bases, and 12 bases separated the two germline ends. Germline assignment: CDR1 LGHNA and CDR2 YSLEER. The CDR3 consists of 15 residues. CDR3: CASSQDPWAFEKLFF. CDR3 DNA sequence: TGCGCCAGCAGCCAAGATCCTTGGGCCTTTGAAAAACTGTTTTTT.

The chain uses TRBV28 and TRBJ2-7, with 7 bases aligning to TRBD1. The V and J ends lost 2 bases and 2 bases, in that order; junction bases with no gene match: 3. The CDR3 contains 14 residues. Germline CDR1 MDHEN, CDR2 SYDVKM. The CDR3: CASSLEGAPYEQYF. The CDR3 nucleotides read TGTGCCAGCAGTTTAGAGGGGGCACCCTACGAGCAGTACTTC.

The chain uses TRBV4-2 and TRBJ2-1, with 8 bases identical to TRBD2. This CDR3 comprises 17 residues. Germline lookup yields CDR1 LGHNA and CDR2 YNFKEQ. Losses at the gene ends were 3 bases for V and 0 bases for J; bases not matched to a gene: 7. Here the CDR3 reads CASSHPSGSSSYNEQFF. The CDR3 bases are TGTGCCAGCAGCCACCCTAGCGGGTCAAGCTCCTACAATGAGCAGTTCTTC.

V usage is TRBV11-2 and J usage is TRBJ1-4; D is possibly TRBD1 (5 bases). This CDR3 region has 15 residues. Looked up from germline, CDR1 is SGHAT and CDR2 is FQNNGV. V was clipped by 0 bases and J by 8 bases, with 13 bases between them. CDR3 bases: TGTGCCAGCAGCTTAGAGGGGCGGGGGAGCGAAAAACTGTTTTTT. Translation gives CASSLEGRGSEKLFF.

The chain is built from TRBV29-1 and TRBJ1-1, with 8 bases identical to TRBD1. Germline V gene lookup returns CDR1 SQVTM and CDR2 ANQGSEA. J was trimmed by 6 bases and V by 6 bases; bases with no gene match: 6. This CDR3 contains 12 residues. The CDR3 DNA is TGCAGCGTCATACAGGGGGTCGCTGAAGCTTTCTTT. It codes for CSVIQGVAEAFF. Full variable domain (remainder filled in from reference TRBV29-1 and TRBJ1-1): SAVISQKPSRDICQRGTSLTIQCQVDSQVTMMFWYRQQPGQSLTLIATANQGSEATYESGFVIDKFPISRPNLTFSTLTVSNMSPEDSSIYLCSVIQGVAEAFFGQGTRLTVV.